Listed below are T cell receptor beta chains from one sample, sequenced in a study of T-cell reconstitution after alpha-beta-depleted transplantation in children. TCRdb redid the calling of the PCR reads with MiXCR, one entry per CDR3 protein. The sample includes 150,000 to 250,000 distinct CDR3 sequences, about 15% of them seen just once. The starting material was PBMCs from the stem cell graft donor, obtained from the stem cell graft. The receptor source for this set is a human donor who donated a stem cell graft to a child with acute lymphoblastic leukemia. Each CDR3 is given with its conserved first and last residue. Each record gives: CDR3 length, D gene, V gene, clone size, J gene, CDR3 protein, CDR3 DNA. The D gene is left open where the match is weak. Expanded clones are given a class, and other clones once, few, many or no size at all.

16	TRBD2	TRBV7-8	few	TRBJ2-5	CASSQPGSGSRETQYF	TGTGCCAGCAGCCAACCGGGTAGCGGGAGTCGGGAGACCCAGTACTTC
15	TRBD1	TRBV7-9	many	TRBJ2-3	CASSSGTGGLDTQYF	TGTGCCAGCAGCTCCGGGACAGGGGGGTTAGATACGCAGTATTTT
14	TRBD2	TRBV5-1	few	TRBJ2-1	CASDLEGLGNEQFF	TGCGCCTCTGACCTGGAGGGACTAGGAAATGAGCAGTTCTTC
15	TRBD2	TRBV7-9	few	TRBJ2-1	CASSLFGGLRNEQFF	TGTGCCAGCAGCTTATTCGGGGGACTACGCAATGAGCAGTTCTTC
15	TRBD1	TRBV10-3	many	TRBJ2-1	CAIMPGTGGPGEQFF	TGTGCCATCATGCCCGGGACAGGGGGCCCAGGTGAGCAGTTCTTC
18	TRBD1	TRBV5-1	many	TRBJ1-5	CASSGLQGEGLGNQPQHF	TGCGCCAGCAGCGGACTCCAGGGGGAGGGTTTGGGCAATCAGCCCCAGCATTTT
15	TRBD1	TRBV20-1	few	TRBJ1-4	CSAATRTGGYEKLFF	TGCAGTGCTGCCACTAGGACAGGGGGATATGAAAAACTGTTTTTT
16	.	TRBV11-3	few	TRBJ2-1	CASSLAGHSSANEQFF	TGTGCCAGCAGCTTAGCTGGCCACAGTAGTGCAAATGAGCAGTTCTTC
13	TRBD1	TRBV19	.	TRBJ2-1	CASSTPTGLEQFF	TGTGCCAGTAGTACCCCGACAGGGCTTGAGCAGTTCTTC
14	.	TRBV6-1	many	TRBJ2-1	CATTQGSSWGEQFF	TGTGCCACCACCCAGGGAAGTAGCTGGGGTGAGCAGTTCTTC
14	TRBD1	TRBV5-1	many	TRBJ1-5	CASSLGTGSQPQHF	TGCGCCAGCAGCCTAGGGACAGGGAGTCAGCCCCAGCATTTT
15	.	TRBV7-2	many	TRBJ2-5	CASSRVGGGQETQYF	TGTGCCAGCAGCCGGGTAGGGGGAGGCCAAGAGACCCAGTACTTC
11	.	TRBV12-3/TRBV12-4	many	TRBJ2-1	CASSPRDEQFF	TGTGCCAGCAGCCCCAGGGATGAGCAGTTCTTC
12	.	TRBV12-3/TRBV12-4	many	TRBJ2-7	CASSLDNYEQYF	TGTGCCAGCAGTTTAGACAACTACGAGCAGTACTTC
16	.	TRBV5-1	many	TRBJ2-2	CASSLIAGAGTGELFF	TGCGCCAGCAGCTTGATAGCAGGGGCAGGCACCGGGGAGCTGTTTTTT
12	.	TRBV10-3	few	TRBJ2-3	CAISTSGDTQYF	TGTGCCATCAGCACCTCAGGGGATACGCAGTATTTT
15	TRBD2	TRBV25-1	many	TRBJ2-2	CASSDGTSGNGELFF	TGTGCCAGCAGTGACGGGACTAGCGGCAACGGGGAGCTGTTTTTT
16	.	TRBV7-9	many	TRBJ2-3	CASSLLGNPSTDTQYF	TGTGCCAGCAGCTTATTGGGGAATCCTAGCACAGATACGCAGTATTTT
13	.	TRBV29-1	many	TRBJ2-2	CSVGRSNTGELFF	TGCAGCGTTGGGAGGAGTAACACCGGGGAGCTGTTTTTT
14	.	TRBV12-3/TRBV12-4	many	TRBJ2-7	CASSLGSSPVEQYF	TGTGCCAGCAGTTTAGGGAGCTCCCCGGTCGAGCAGTACTTC
14	TRBD1	TRBV10-3	many	TRBJ1-5	CAISESGGGQPQHF	TGTGCCATCAGTGAGTCAGGGGGCGGACAGCCCCAGCATTTT
17	TRBD2	TRBV19	few	TRBJ2-1	CASSWARGRGSYNEQFF	TGTGCCAGTAGTTGGGCCCGGGGGAGGGGCTCCTACAATGAGCAGTTCTTC
13	TRBD2	TRBV29-1	few	TRBJ2-3	CSVFMREWDTQYF	TGCAGCGTTTTCATGCGGGAGTGGGATACGCAGTATTTT
15	.	TRBV29-1	few	TRBJ2-1	CSVGGPAPPYNEQFF	TGCAGCGTTGGGGGACCGGCGCCCCCCTACAATGAGCAGTTCTTC
15	TRBD1	TRBV20-1	.	TRBJ1-5	CSARVNRGDNQPQHF	TGCAGTGCTAGAGTTAACAGGGGTGACAATCAGCCCCAGCATTTT
17	TRBD1	TRBV6-5	few	TRBJ2-1	CASSYSGTGLIRSEQFF	TGTGCCAGCAGTTACTCAGGGACAGGGCTGATTCGGTCTGAGCAGTTCTTC
14	.	TRBV7-9	.	TRBJ1-5	CASSSGTGKQPQHF	TGTGCCAGCAGCTCAGGGACCGGTAAGCAGCCCCAGCATTTT
13	.	TRBV20-1	many	TRBJ2-5	CSANSGLAETQYF	TGCAGTGCAAACTCCGGACTGGCCGAGACCCAGTACTTC
14	TRBD1	TRBV7-8	many	TRBJ1-5	CASSRRTGFQPQHF	TGTGCCAGCAGCCGACGGACAGGGTTCCAGCCCCAGCATTTT
11	TRBD1	TRBV18	many	TRBJ1-4	CASSTGTASFF	TGTGCCAGCTCCACCGGGACAGCGTCATTTTTT
14	.	TRBV12-3/TRBV12-4	many	TRBJ1-2	CASSQWGFTYGYTF	TGTGCCAGCAGCCAATGGGGGTTTACCTATGGCTACACCTTC
14	TRBD2	TRBV18	few	TRBJ2-7	CASSPIAGVYEQYF	TGTGCCAGCTCACCGATAGCGGGGGTCTACGAGCAGTACTTC
18	TRBD2	TRBV27	many	TRBJ2-6	CASSSDGRAVTGANVLTF	TGTGCCAGCAGTTCAGACGGGAGGGCCGTGACAGGGGCCAACGTCCTGACTTTC
19	TRBD1	TRBV27	many	TRBJ1-1	CASSFWISGQAGMNTEAFF	TGTGCCAGCAGTTTTTGGATTTCGGGACAGGCAGGGATGAACACTGAAGCTTTCTTT
15	TRBD1	TRBV18	many	TRBJ2-7	CASSPDRGHSYEQYF	TGTGCCAGCTCACCAGACAGGGGGCATAGCTACGAGCAGTACTTC
14	.	TRBV29-1	many	TRBJ2-2	CSVGSAIETGELFF	TGCAGCGTTGGATCGGCTATTGAAACCGGGGAGCTGTTTTTT
14	TRBD1	TRBV7-2	few	TRBJ1-5	CASSLGTGVQPQHF	TGTGCCAGCAGCTTAGGGACAGGAGTTCAGCCCCAGCATTTT
15	.	TRBV20-1	.	TRBJ2-5	CSARDPTGWGETQYF	TGCAGTGCTAGAGATCCTACGGGGTGGGGGGAGACCCAGTACTTC
17	.	TRBV5-1	many	TRBJ1-3	CASSLEHVGAAGNTIYF	TGCGCCAGCAGCTTGGAACACGTGGGGGCAGCTGGAAACACCATATATTTT
12	.	TRBV7-9	many	TRBJ2-4	CASSRDGNIQYF	TGTGCCAGCAGCCGGGACGGAAACATTCAGTACTTC
15	.	TRBV27	many	TRBJ2-5	CASSFGGHRKETQYF	TGTGCCAGCAGTTTTGGGGGGCACCGCAAAGAGACCCAGTACTTC
15	.	TRBV4-1	many	TRBJ2-7	CASSQGAGISYEQYF	TGCGCCAGCAGCCAAGGGGCGGGGATCTCCTACGAGCAGTACTTC
16	.	TRBV7-8	many	TRBJ1-2	CASSHSRVSPNYGYTF	TGTGCCAGCAGCCATAGTCGGGTATCCCCTAACTATGGCTACACCTTC
18	TRBD2	TRBV20-1	once	TRBJ2-1	CSARGGSGSRGGDNEQFF	TGCAGTGCTAGAGGGGGTAGCGGGAGCAGGGGGGGGGACAATGAGCAGTTCTTC
13	.	TRBV12-3/TRBV12-4	many	TRBJ2-4	CASSLSSKNIQYF	TGTGCCAGCAGTCTCTCGTCCAAAAACATTCAGTACTTC
17	TRBD2	TRBV11-2	.	TRBJ2-1	CASSPPGLAGGRNEQFF	TGTGCCAGCAGCCCCCCGGGGCTAGCGGGCGGTAGGAATGAGCAGTTCTTC
16	TRBD2	TRBV10-3	many	TRBJ2-2	CAIRGTSGNYTGELFF	TGTGCCATCAGAGGGACTAGCGGGAATTACACCGGGGAGCTGTTTTTT
13	.	TRBV27	many	TRBJ2-7	CATQTVSSYEQYF	TGTGCCACGCAGACAGTCTCTTCCTACGAGCAGTACTTC
13	.	TRBV12-3/TRBV12-4	few	TRBJ2-3	CAIETQSTDTQYF	TGTGCCATCGAGACTCAAAGCACAGATACGCAGTATTTT
17	TRBD1	TRBV18	.	TRBJ2-7	CASSPPGTGGAGYEQYF	TGTGCCAGCTCACCACCGGGGACAGGGGGCGCGGGCTACGAGCAGTACTTC
14	.	TRBV20-1	many	TRBJ2-3	CSARPRGLTDTQYF	TGCAGTGCTAGGCCTAGGGGACTCACAGATACGCAGTATTTT
15	TRBD2	TRBV7-9	.	TRBJ2-7	CASSRRTSGPYEQYF	TGTGCCAGCAGCCGAAGGACTAGCGGACCTTACGAGCAGTACTTC
14	.	TRBV20-1	many	TRBJ2-2	CSARKQGNTGELFF	TGCAGTGCTAGAAAGCAGGGTAACACCGGGGAGCTGTTTTTT
15	TRBD2	TRBV27	many	TRBJ2-7	CASSFKASGTYEQYF	TGTGCCAGCAGTTTTAAAGCTAGCGGAACCTACGAGCAGTACTTC
14	.	TRBV9	many	TRBJ2-3	CASSAGTSTDTQYF	TGTGCCAGCAGCGCAGGGACTAGCACAGATACGCAGTATTTT